This T cell receptor (beta chain) was documented in a study of T cells after posttransplantation cyclophosphamide. Study outcomes and limitations: TRB clonality was highly associated with recipient CMV seropositivity and reactivation. Later blood repertoires were often dominated by clones from the donor CD8+ memory compartment. TRB overlap between skin or GI tissue T cells and blood was limited.

Clones were read by immunoSEQ multiplex PCR, and TCRdb kept only the in-frame ones, dropping some. The table has fewer than 13,000 clones, roughly 86% seen once. The CDR3 consists of 17 residues. CDR1 SGHTA and CDR2 FQGNSA come from the germline V gene. A word on this clone: Antigen unknown.

Cyclophosphamide on days +3 and +4 followed busulfan-fludarabine conditioning and a marrow graft. This rearrangement joins TRBV7-2 to TRBJ2-5; possibly TRBD2 for D (5 bases). The better agreement between TRBJ2-7 and the DNA end casts doubt on the J call. The input for sequencing was CD4+ T cells sorted from PBMCs, taken after allogeneic stem cell transplant with posttransplant cyclophosphamide. The sequence was collected from a young adult male patient who received an allogeneic stem cell transplant from a related donor, was CMV-positive, and had acute GVHD only. Some T cells may be the graft donor's. The DNA of the CDR3 is TGTGCCAGCAGCTTAACTTTTGGGAGACTCCAGGAATACGAGCAGTACTTC. Translated: CASSLTFGRLQEYEQYF.